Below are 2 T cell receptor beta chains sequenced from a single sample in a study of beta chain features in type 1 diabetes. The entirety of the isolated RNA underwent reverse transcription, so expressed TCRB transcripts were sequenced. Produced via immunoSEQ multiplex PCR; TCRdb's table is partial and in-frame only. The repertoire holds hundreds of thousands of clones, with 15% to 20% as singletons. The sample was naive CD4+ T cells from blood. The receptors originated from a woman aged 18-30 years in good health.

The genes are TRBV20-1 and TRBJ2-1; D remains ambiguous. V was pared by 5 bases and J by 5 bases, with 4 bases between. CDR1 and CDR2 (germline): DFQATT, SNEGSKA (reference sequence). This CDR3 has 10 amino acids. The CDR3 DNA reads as TGCAGTGCTGAGGACAATGAGCAGTTCTTC. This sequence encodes CSAEDNEQFF.

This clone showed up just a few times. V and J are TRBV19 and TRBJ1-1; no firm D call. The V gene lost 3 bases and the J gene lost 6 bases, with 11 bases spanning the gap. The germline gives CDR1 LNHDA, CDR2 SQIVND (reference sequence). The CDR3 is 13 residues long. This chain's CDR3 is CASSMERWAEAFF. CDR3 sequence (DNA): TGTGCCAGTAGTATGGAGAGGTGGGCTGAAGCTTTCTTT.